The clone carrying this TCR beta chain appeared a single time. Assay used: immunoSEQ multiplex PCR; TCRdb lists only in-frame clones, some missing. Counted here are about 99,000 clones, more than 80% occurring once; the ten biggest clones make up around a quarter. This entry belongs to a study of blood T cell repertoires in COVID-19. Whole-study context: PBMCs, B-cell-depleted T cells, or T cells were the source of the cDNA or gDNA that made up the material.

Germline V gene lookup returns CDR1 GTSNPN and CDR2 SVGIG (reference sequence). Losses at the gene ends were 8 bases for V and 5 bases for J; bases not matched to a gene: 2. There are 10 residues in the CDR3. The gene calls are TRBV30 and TRBJ1-2; TRBD1 matches 7 bases. The TCR comes from a man between 60 and 75 years old with acute or convalescent COVID-19. Specimen: peripheral blood. DNA for the CDR3: TGTGCCGGGGGACAGTATGGCTACACCTTC. It specifies CAGGQYGYTF.